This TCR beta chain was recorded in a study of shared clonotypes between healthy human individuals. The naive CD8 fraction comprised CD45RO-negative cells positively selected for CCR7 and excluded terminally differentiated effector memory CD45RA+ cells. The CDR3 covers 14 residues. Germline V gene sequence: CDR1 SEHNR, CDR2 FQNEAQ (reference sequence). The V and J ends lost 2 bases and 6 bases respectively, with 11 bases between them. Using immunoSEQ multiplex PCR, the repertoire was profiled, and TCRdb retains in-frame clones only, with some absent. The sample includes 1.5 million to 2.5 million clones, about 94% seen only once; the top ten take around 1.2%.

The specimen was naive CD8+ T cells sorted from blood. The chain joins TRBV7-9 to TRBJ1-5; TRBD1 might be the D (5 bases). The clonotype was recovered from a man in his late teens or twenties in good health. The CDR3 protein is CASSLSGTFQPQHF. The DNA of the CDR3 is TGTGCCAGCAGCTTATCGGGGACTTTTCAGCCCCAGCATTTT.